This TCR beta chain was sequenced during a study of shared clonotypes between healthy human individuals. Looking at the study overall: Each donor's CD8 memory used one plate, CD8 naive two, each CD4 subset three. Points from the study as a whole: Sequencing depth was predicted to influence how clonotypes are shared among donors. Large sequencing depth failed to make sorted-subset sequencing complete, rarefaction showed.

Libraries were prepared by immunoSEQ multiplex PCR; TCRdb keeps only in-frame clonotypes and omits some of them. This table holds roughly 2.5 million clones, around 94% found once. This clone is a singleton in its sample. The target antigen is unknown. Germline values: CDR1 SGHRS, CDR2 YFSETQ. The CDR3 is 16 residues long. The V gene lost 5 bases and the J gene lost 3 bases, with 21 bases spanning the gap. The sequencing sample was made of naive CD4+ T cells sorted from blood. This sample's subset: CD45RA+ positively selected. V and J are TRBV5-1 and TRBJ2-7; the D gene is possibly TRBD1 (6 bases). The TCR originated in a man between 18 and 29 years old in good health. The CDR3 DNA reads TGCGCCAGCAGTCTCCCCCTCGGGCAGGGGAACTACGAGCAGTACTTC. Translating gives CASSLPLGQGNYEQYF. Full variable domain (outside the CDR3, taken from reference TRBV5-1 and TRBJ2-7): KAGVTQTPRYLIKTRGQQVTLSCSPISGHRSVSWYQQTPGQGLQFLFEYFSETQRNKGNFPGRFSGRQFSNSRSEMNVSTLELGDSALYLCASSLPLGQGNYEQYFGPGTRLTVT.